This entry concerns a single T cell receptor beta chain. The antigen remains undetermined. In making diagnoses, clinical symptoms, serum thyroxine and TRAb, thyroid ultrasound and orbital computed tomography were all used. This entry is derived from a study of T cells in Graves' hyperthyroidism and ophthalmopathy. About the study: Prior to any treatment, at the point of initial diagnosis, peripheral blood was collected. General observations from the study: Most thyroid clonotypes expanded above 0.001 were also detected in blood. Ophthalmopathy stood apart from stable hyperthyroidism in a 13 V-J model.

Trimming took off 5 bases at V and 1 base at J, with 11 bases between the two ends. CDR1 is SEHNR, CDR2 FQNEAQ, per germline (reference sequence). The length of the CDR3 is 14 residues. The investigators amplified TCR beta CDR3 regions from RNA transcripts. The study used the HTBI primer set for a first-round RT-PCR of the TCR CDR3. One entry per CDR3 protein, called by TCRdb with MiXCR from the multiplex PCR reads. The data show 300,000 to 450,000 distinct CDR3 sequences, about 14% seen once. The receptor was derived from a woman aged 25 to 39 with Graves' ophthalmopathy. Specimen: blood. The gene calls are TRBV7-9 and TRBJ2-5, with D perhaps TRBD2 (6 bases). In DNA, the CDR3 is TGTGCCAGCAGCCACAGCGGGCCCCAAGAGACCCAGTACTTC. It codes for CASSHSGPQETQYF.